The entry below describes one T cell receptor (beta chain). This entry comes from a study of blood T cell repertoires in COVID-19. Turning to the study itself: Samples came from the United States, Italy and Spain, spanning acute and convalescent COVID-19. Sources were T cells, B-cell-depleted T cells, or PBMCs; the material itself was cDNA or gDNA.

The CDR3 is 16 amino acids. The V segment lost 3 bases and the J segment 6 bases; nucleotides outside the gene matches: 11. CDR1 is LGHDT and CDR2 is YNNKEL in the germline V gene (reference sequence). In terms of age and location, participants ranged from about 18 to 95 years and lived in 24 US areas. The assay was immunoSEQ multiplex PCR, and TCRdb's table has in-frame clones only and misses some. The sample has roughly 330,000 clones; about 85% are singletons. This chain uses TRBV3-1 (or the pseudogene TRBV3-2) with TRBJ2-7; 10 bases agree with TRBD2. The sequenced sample consisted of PBMCs or T cells enriched from blood (not recorded which). The source of this sequence is a woman younger than 45 who had recovered from COVID-19. The CDR3, as DNA: TGTGCCAGCAGCCAGACCGTATCTAGCGGGGGACGCGAGCAGTACTTC. Translating it yields CASSQTVSSGGREQYF.